This TCR beta chain was identified in a study of shared T cell receptors in the human thymus. Libraries were prepared by immunoSEQ multiplex PCR; TCRdb keeps only in-frame clonotypes and omits some of them. The sample lists under 850,000 clones, roughly 88% seen once, with 0.0095% to 0.012% in the top ten. These data are also associated with another study on human thymus T cells.

The sequence was collected from a boy under two years old with a congenital heart defect. Sequences were obtained from thymocytes.

The CDR3 loop reads CASSLGGGGEKLFF. CDR3 in DNA: TGTGCCAGCAGCTTGGGCGGAGGCGGTGAAAAACTGTTTTTT. The chain combines TRBV5-6 with TRBJ1-4; D not resolved. The CDR3 sequence is 14 residues long. The germline gives CDR1 SGHDT, CDR2 YYEEEE. Trimming took off 0 bases at V and 7 bases at J, with 10 bases between the two ends.